This passage covers 21 T cell receptor beta chains from one sample sequenced in a study of shared clonotypes between healthy human individuals. Generated by immunoSEQ multiplex PCR, the TCRdb table keeps only in-frame clones and is missing some. The sample includes some 550,000 clones, roughly 97% of them seen just once. Sequencing used naive CD4+ T cells sorted from blood. Noted subset: CD45RA+ positively selected. These TCRs come from a woman aged 30 to 39 in good health.

With respect to this clone: The identical CDR3 is also encoded by other nucleotide sequences in the sample. The rearrangement uses TRBV29-1 and TRBJ2-7; 10 bases map to TRBD2. The CDR3 contains 13 residues. V shed 4 bases, J shed 0 bases, and the junction held 0 bases outside the gene matches. Germline CDR1 reads SQVTM; CDR2 reads ANQGSEA. Here the CDR3 reads CSVASGSSYEQYF. The CDR3 nucleotides are TGCAGCGTTGCTAGCGGGAGCTCCTACGAGCAGTACTTC.

This rearrangement joins TRBV6-1 to TRBJ2-5, with 10 nucleotides matching TRBD2. The J call is doubtful: the DNA matches TRBJ2-7 better. The CDR3 runs to 14 residues. Germline V gene lookup returns CDR1 MNHNS and CDR2 SASEGT. CDR3 in amino acids: CASRRAGGPYEQYF. The CDR3 DNA follows: TGTGCCAGCCGAAGAGCGGGAGGGCCCTACGAGCAGTACTTC.

CDR3 nucleotide sequence: TGCGCCAGCAGCTTGTCTGGCGGGGGCTACAATGAGCAGTTCTTC. Translation gives CASSLSGGGYNEQFF. The rearrangement uses TRBV5-1 and TRBJ2-1; 7 bases are a match to TRBD2. The germline CDR1 and CDR2 sequences are SGHRS and YFSETQ. CDR3 size: 15 residues. V lost 1 base, J lost 3 bases, and 4 bases stayed unmatched. Filled out from reference TRBV5-1 and TRBJ2-1, the complete variable domain reads KAGVTQTPRYLIKTRGQQVTLSCSPISGHRSVSWYQQTPGQGLQFLFEYFSETQRNKGNFPGRFSGRQFSNSRSEMNVSTLELGDSALYLCASSLSGGGYNEQFFGPGTRLTVL.

The V and J genes are TRBV19 and TRBJ2-6; D gene unclear. Germline loops: CDR1 LNHDA, CDR2 SQIVND (reference sequence). The CDR3 covers 15 residues. Trimming took off 6 bases at V and 2 bases at J, with 11 bases between the two ends. The CDR3 coding sequence is TGTGCCAGTAGAGGCTCCTTGGCTGGGGCCAACGTCCTGACTTTC. This translates into CASRGSLAGANVLTF.

The gene calls are TRBV4-1 and TRBJ1-2; 10 nucleotides line up with TRBD1. V shed 0 bases, J shed 2 bases, and the junction held 15 bases outside the gene matches. Germline V gene data show CDR1 as MGHRA and CDR2 as YSYEKL. This CDR3 comprises 20 residues. The CDR3 spells CASSQELVRRTGGLNYGYTF. In nucleotides, the CDR3 is TGCGCCAGCAGCCAAGAATTGGTCCGAAGGACAGGGGGGTTAAACTATGGCTACACCTTC.

This sequence joins TRBV20-1 and TRBJ1-2, with D unresolved. Germline V lookup: CDR1 DFQATT, CDR2 SNEGSKA (reference sequence). The V and J ends lost 1 base and 4 bases respectively, with 4 bases between them. This CDR3 spans 11 amino acids. CDR3 protein: CSARVIYGYTF. For the CDR3, the DNA is TGCAGTGCTAGAGTTATCTATGGCTACACCTTC.

J is TRBJ1-1 and V is TRBV7-2; the D gene is possibly TRBD1 (5 bases). Trimming left V 3 bases short and J 5 bases short, with 13 bases between. The CDR3 is made up of 14 amino acids. Germline V gene data show CDR1 as SGHTA and CDR2 as FQGNSA. As DNA, the CDR3 is TGTGCCAGCAGCTTGGACACCTCCACAACTGAAGCTTTCTTT. Protein: CASSLDTSTTEAFF. The full variable domain, in which reference TRBV7-2 and TRBJ1-1 provide the parts outside the CDR3, is GAGVSQSPSNKVTEKGKDVELRCDPISGHTALYWYRQSLGQGLEFLIYFQGNSAPDKSGLPSDRFSAERTGGSVSTLTIQRTQQEDSAVYLCASSLDTSTTEAFFGQGTRLTVV.

This clone appeared once. The chain recombines TRBV19 with TRBJ1-1; D is uncertain. CDR3 length: 14 amino acids. Germline values: CDR1 LNHDA, CDR2 SQIVND (reference sequence). Trimming stripped 2 bases from V and 1 base from J, with 8 bases between. As DNA, the CDR3 is TGTGCCAGTAGTATAACACACGAGAACACTGAAGCTTTCTTT. This gives the protein CASSITHENTEAFF. Full variable domain (outside the CDR3, taken from reference TRBV19 and TRBJ1-1): DGGITQSPKYLFRKEGQNVTLSCEQNLNHDAMYWYRQDPGQGLRLIYYSQIVNDFQKGDIAEGYSVSREKKESFPLTVTSAQKNPTAFYLCASSITHENTEAFFGQGTRLTVV.

In its sample, this clone was seen once. The V and J genes are TRBV27 and TRBJ1-1; a possible D gene is TRBD1 (5 bases). CDR3 length: 14 amino acids. CDR1 MNHEY and CDR2 SMNVEV come from the germline V gene (reference sequence). The ends were cut back, 0 bases at V and 8 bases at J, with 13 bases in the middle. CDR3 residues: CASSLSGGREEAFF. DNA of the CDR3: TGTGCCAGCAGTTTATCCGGGGGGAGAGAGGAAGCTTTCTTT.

The rearrangement links TRBV19 to TRBJ1-6; D may be TRBD1 (5 bases). Trimming took off 3 bases at V and 9 bases at J, with 12 bases between the two ends. This CDR3 is 14 amino acids long. The germline CDR1 and CDR2 sequences are LNHDA and SQIVND (reference sequence). The CDR3 bases are TGTGCCAGTAGTATCCGACAGCGAGTTTCACCCCTCCACTTT. Protein product: CASSIRQRVSPLHF.

This chain links TRBV4-1 with TRBJ2-4; 10 bases are a match to TRBD2. V trimming: 6 bases; J trimming: 9 bases; junction bases outside the gene matches: 17. Germline values: CDR1 MGHRA, CDR2 YSYEKL. This CDR3 contains 17 residues. The CDR3 is CASRTLAGPLNAGIQYF. Written as DNA, the CDR3 is TGCGCCAGCAGAACACTAGCGGGACCCCTCAACGCGGGCATTCAGTACTTC.

This clone showed up just once. J is TRBJ2-1 and V is TRBV2; TRBD2 might be the D (5 bases). Trimming took off 7 bases at V and 9 bases at J, with 19 bases between the two ends. The CDR3 runs to 14 residues. CDR1 is SNHLY and CDR2 is FYNNEI in the germline V gene. As DNA, the CDR3 is TGTGCCAGCATGCTGGGGAGTACGGTTGGTGAGCAGTTCTTC. Encoded protein: CASMLGSTVGEQFF.

This clone occurred once. The chain is built from TRBV19 and TRBJ2-2; 8 bases are a match to TRBD2. Germline CDR1 is LNHDA and CDR2 is SQIVND (reference sequence). This CDR3 is 15 amino acids long. V lost 5 bases and J lost 4; bases outside the gene matches: 6. The CDR3 coding sequence is TGTGCCAGTAGTGATGCGGGAGGACCCACCGGGGAGCTGTTTTTT. Translation gives CASSDAGGPTGELFF.

The V gene is TRBV19, the J gene TRBJ2-1, with 8 bases that match TRBD2. V shed 5 bases, J shed 2 bases, and the junction held 11 bases outside the gene matches. Per germline, CDR1 LNHDA and CDR2 SQIVND (reference sequence). The CDR3 has 17 amino acids. The CDR3 coding sequence is TGTGCCAGTAGTCCCCTCCAGCCGGGACTAGCCTACAATGAGCAGTTCTTC. This sequence encodes CASSPLQPGLAYNEQFF. Full variable domain (remainder filled in from reference TRBV19 and TRBJ2-1): DGGITQSPKYLFRKEGQNVTLSCEQNLNHDAMYWYRQDPGQGLRLIYYSQIVNDFQKGDIAEGYSVSREKKESFPLTVTSAQKNPTAFYLCASSPLQPGLAYNEQFFGPGTRLTVL.

CDR3 in DNA: TGTGCCAGCAGCTTGACTCAGCGGGAGAACTACGAGCAGTACTTC. This translates into CASSLTQRENYEQYF. The chain carries TRBV7-8 and TRBJ2-7, with TRBD2 identical over 8 bases. The germline CDR1 and CDR2 sequences are SGHVS and FQNEAQ. The V gene end was trimmed by 3 bases and the J gene end by 3 bases; junction bases not matched to a gene: 7. The CDR3 is 15 residues long.

V and J are TRBV28 and TRBJ1-5, with TRBD1 as a possible D gene (5 bases). There are 14 residues in the CDR3. Germline CDR1 and CDR2: MDHEN and SYDVKM. Trimming removed 6 bases from V and 2 bases from J, with 11 bases in between. The CDR3 spells CASSLQGGNQPQHF. Written as DNA, the CDR3 is TGTGCCAGCAGCCTTCAAGGGGGCAATCAGCCCCAGCATTTT.

The chain has TRBV2 and TRBJ2-3; the D gene is possibly TRBD2 (6 bases). The germline V gene has CDR1 SNHLY and CDR2 FYNNEI. V lost 1 base and J 0 bases, leaving 8 bases between the germline ends. This CDR3 contains 15 residues. DNA of the CDR3: TGTGCCAGCAGTGAAGAGGGACTGAGCACAGATACGCAGTATTTT. This translates into CASSEEGLSTDTQYF.

This chain uses TRBV28 with TRBJ2-7; D possibly corresponds to TRBD1 (5 bases). V was cut by 2 bases and J by 3 bases, with 14 bases left in between. The CDR3 is 15 residues long. CDR1 is MDHEN, CDR2 SYDVKM, per germline. The CDR3 sequence is CASSLPAPGIYEQYF. The CDR3 coding sequence is TGTGCCAGCAGTTTACCCGCCCCAGGGATCTACGAGCAGTACTTC.

The CDR3 DNA is TGTGCCAGCAGCTTTCAGCAGGGCCCAGAGACCCAGTACTTC. It yields the protein CASSFQQGPETQYF. The chain recombines TRBV13 with TRBJ2-5, with D possibly TRBD1 on 5 matching bases. This CDR3 spans 14 amino acids. Germline assignment: CDR1 PRHDT and CDR2 FYEKMQ (reference sequence). The V and J ends lost 3 bases and 4 bases respectively, with 12 bases between them.

The chain uses TRBV2 and TRBJ2-1; 11 bases agree with TRBD2. CDR1 SNHLY and CDR2 FYNNEI come from the germline V gene. Unmatched junction bases numbered 5, after V lost 6 bases and J lost 7 bases. The CDR3 spans 14 residues. The CDR3 sequence is CASRGTSGGNEQFF. As DNA, the CDR3 is TGTGCCAGCAGGGGGACTAGCGGCGGAAATGAGCAGTTCTTC. The variable domain in full, with the rest retrieved from reference TRBV2 and TRBJ2-1, is EPEVTQTPSHQVTQMGQEVILRCVPISNHLYFYWYRQILGQKVEFLVSFYNNEISEKSEIFDDQFSVERPDGSNFTLKIRSTKLEDSAMYFCASRGTSGGNEQFFGPGTRLTVL.

This chain uses TRBV19 with TRBJ1-5; D gene unclear. The V gene lost 6 bases and the J gene lost 2 bases, with 11 bases spanning the gap. The CDR3 extends over 14 amino acids. The germline V gene encodes CDR1 LNHDA and CDR2 SQIVND (reference sequence). The CDR3 is CASRPPDGNQPQHF. CDR3 DNA sequence: TGTGCCAGTAGACCCCCGGATGGCAATCAGCCCCAGCATTTT.